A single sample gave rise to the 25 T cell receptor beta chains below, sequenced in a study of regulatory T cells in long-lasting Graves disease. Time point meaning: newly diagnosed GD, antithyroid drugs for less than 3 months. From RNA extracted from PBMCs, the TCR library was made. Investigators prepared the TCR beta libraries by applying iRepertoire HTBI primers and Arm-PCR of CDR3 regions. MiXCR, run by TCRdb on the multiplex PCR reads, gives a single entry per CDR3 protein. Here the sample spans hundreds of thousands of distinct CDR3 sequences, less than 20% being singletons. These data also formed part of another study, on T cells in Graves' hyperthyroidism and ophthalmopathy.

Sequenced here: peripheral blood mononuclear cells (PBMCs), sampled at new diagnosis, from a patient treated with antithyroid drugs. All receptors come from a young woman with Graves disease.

Here the CDR3 DNA reads TGTGCCAGCAGCCCCGAACCGCGGGACAGACTAAACTCACCCCTCCACTTT. Translation: CASSPEPRDRLNSPLHF. The chain uses TRBV7-2 and TRBJ1-6; TRBD1 aligns across 7 bases. V lost 5 bases to trimming and J lost 10 bases; unmatched junction nucleotides: 17. This CDR3 spans 17 amino acids. In germline, CDR1 is SGHTA, CDR2 FQGNSA.

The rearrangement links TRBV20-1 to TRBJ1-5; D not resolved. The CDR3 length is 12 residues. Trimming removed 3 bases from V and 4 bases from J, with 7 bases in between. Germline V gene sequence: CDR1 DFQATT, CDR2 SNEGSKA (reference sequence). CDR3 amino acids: CSARRQNQPQHF. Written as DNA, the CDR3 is TGCAGTGCTAGGAGGCAAAATCAGCCCCAGCATTTT.

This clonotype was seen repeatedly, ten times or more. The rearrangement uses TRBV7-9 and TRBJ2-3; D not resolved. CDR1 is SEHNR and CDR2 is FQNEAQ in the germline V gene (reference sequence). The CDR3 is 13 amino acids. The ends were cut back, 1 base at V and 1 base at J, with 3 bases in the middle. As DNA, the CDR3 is TGTGCCAGCAGCTTAGGGGGCACAGATACGCAGTATTTT. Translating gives CASSLGGTDTQYF.

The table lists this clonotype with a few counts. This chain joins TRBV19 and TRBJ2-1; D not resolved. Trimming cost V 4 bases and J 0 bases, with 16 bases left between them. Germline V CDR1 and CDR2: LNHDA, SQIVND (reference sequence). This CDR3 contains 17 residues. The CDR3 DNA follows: TGTGCCAGTAGTACCCAAAAACAGTTGTCCTCCTACAATGAGCAGTTCTTC. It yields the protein CASSTQKQLSSYNEQFF.

Written as DNA, the CDR3 is TGTGCCAGCAGTTTATATAACCCGGGGTGGGAGACCCAGTACTTC. This gives the protein CASSLYNPGWETQYF. The chain carries TRBV28 and TRBJ2-5, with D possibly TRBD2 on 5 matching bases. Trimming pared 1 base from V and 5 bases from J, leaving 14 bases between. The germline CDR1 and CDR2 sequences are MDHEN and SYDVKM. The CDR3 sequence is 15 residues long.

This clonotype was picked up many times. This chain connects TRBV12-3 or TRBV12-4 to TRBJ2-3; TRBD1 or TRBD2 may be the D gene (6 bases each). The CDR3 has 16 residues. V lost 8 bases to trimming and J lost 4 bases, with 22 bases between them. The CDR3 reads CASEGIPQRGPDTQYF. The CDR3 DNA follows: TGTGCCAGCGAGGGCATCCCACAACGGGGGCCAGATACGCAGTATTTT.

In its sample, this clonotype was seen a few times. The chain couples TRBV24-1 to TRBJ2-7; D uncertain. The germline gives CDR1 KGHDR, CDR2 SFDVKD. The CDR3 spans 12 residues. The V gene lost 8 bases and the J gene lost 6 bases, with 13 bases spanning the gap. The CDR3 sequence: CATTSEIGEQYF. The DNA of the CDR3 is TGTGCCACCACCAGCGAAATCGGCGAGCAGTACTTC.

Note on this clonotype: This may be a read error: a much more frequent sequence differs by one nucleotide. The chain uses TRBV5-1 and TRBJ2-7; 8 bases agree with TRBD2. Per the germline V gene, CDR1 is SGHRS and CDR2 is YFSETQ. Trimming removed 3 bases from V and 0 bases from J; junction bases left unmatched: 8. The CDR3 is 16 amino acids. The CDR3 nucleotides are TGCGCCAGCAGCTCAGTGCCGGCGGGGGGCTCCTACGAGCAGTACTTC. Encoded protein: CASSSVPAGGSYEQYF. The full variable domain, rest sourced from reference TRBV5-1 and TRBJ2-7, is KAGVTQTPRYLIKTRGQQVTLSCSPISGHRSVSWYQQTPGQGLQFLFEYFSETQRNKGNFPGRFSGRQFSNSRSEMNVSTLELGDSALYLCASSSVPAGGSYEQYFGPGTRLTVT.

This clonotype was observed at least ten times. DNA of the CDR3: TGTGCCAGCAGTTCCAGGGGGGCCTTCTCTGGGGCCAACGTCCTGACTTTC. Protein product: CASSSRGAFSGANVLTF. The V and J genes are TRBV6-2 or TRBV6-3 and TRBJ2-6; D possibly corresponds to TRBD1 (7 bases). The V end was cut by 4 bases, the J end by 0 bases, with 13 bases between. The CDR3 is made up of 17 amino acids. In germline, CDR1 is MNHEY, CDR2 SVGEGT.

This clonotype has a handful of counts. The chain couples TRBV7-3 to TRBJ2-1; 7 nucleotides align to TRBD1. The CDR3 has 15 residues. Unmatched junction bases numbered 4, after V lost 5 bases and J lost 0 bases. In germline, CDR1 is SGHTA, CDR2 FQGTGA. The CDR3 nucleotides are TGTGCCAGCAGCATCCGGGACAGCTCCTACAATGAGCAGTTCTTC. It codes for CASSIRDSSYNEQFF.

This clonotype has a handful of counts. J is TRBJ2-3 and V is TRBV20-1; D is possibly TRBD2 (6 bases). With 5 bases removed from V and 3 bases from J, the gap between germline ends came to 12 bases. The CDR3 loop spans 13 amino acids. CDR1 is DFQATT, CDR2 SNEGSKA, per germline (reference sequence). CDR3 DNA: TGCAGTGCTCTCCGGGGGTTTACAGATACGCAGTATTTT. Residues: CSALRGFTDTQYF.

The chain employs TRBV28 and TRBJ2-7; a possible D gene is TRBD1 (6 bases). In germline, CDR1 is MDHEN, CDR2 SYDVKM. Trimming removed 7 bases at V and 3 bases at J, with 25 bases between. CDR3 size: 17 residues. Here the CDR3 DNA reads TGTGCCAGCAACCCTTTGACGCTACAGGGAACTTTCTACGAGCAGTACGTC. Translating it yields CASNPLTLQGTFYEQYV.

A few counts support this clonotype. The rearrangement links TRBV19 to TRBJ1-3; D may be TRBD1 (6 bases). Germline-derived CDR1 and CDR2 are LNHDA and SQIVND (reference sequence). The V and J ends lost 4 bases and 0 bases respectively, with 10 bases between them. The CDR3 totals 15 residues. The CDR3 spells CASSSGQNSGNTIYF. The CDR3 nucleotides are TGTGCCAGTAGTAGCGGACAGAACTCTGGAAACACCATATATTTT.

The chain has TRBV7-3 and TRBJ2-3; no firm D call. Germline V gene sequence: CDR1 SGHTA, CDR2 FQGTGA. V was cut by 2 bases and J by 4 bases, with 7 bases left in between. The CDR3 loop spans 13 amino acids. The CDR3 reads CASSLSISDTQYF. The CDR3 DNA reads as TGTGCCAGCAGCTTATCCATTTCAGATACGCAGTATTTT.

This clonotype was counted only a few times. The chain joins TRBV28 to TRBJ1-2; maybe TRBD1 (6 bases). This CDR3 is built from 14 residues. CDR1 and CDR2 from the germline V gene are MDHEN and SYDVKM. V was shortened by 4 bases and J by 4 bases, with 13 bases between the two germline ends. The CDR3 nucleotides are TGTGCCAGCAGTTCCTCAGGGGACGGCTATGGCTACACCTTC. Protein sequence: CASSSSGDGYGYTF.

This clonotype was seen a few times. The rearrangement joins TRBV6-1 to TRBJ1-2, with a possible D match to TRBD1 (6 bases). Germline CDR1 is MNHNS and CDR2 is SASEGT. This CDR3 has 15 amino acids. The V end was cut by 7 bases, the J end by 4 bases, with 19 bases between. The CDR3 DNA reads TGTGCCAGCACCGGGTCCGGGGGCGTCGCCTATGGCTACACCTTC. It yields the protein CASTGSGGVAYGYTF.

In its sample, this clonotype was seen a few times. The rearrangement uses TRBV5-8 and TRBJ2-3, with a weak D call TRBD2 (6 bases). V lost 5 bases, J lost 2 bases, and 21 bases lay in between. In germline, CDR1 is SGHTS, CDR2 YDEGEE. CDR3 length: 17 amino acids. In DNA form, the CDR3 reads TGTGCCAGCAGGATTCCTCTAGCGCCAGGGTACACAGATACGCAGTATTTT. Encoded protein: CASRIPLAPGYTDTQYF.

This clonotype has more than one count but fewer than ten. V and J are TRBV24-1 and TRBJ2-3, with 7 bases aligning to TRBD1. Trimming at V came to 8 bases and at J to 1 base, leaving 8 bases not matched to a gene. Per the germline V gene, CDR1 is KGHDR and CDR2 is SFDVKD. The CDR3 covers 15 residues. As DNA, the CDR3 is TGTGCCACCAAGAAGACAGGGCAGCGCACAGATACGCAGTATTTT. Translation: CATKKTGQRTDTQYF.

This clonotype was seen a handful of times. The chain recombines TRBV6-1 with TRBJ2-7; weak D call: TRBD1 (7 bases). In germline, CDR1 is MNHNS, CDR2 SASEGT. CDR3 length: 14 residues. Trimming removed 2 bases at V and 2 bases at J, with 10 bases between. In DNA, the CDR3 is TGTGCCAGCAGTGAACAGGGGGGCGCCTACGAGCAGTACTTC. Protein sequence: CASSEQGGAYEQYF.

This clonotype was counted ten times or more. Here the CDR3 reads CASSVTPSSYNEQFF. CDR3 in DNA: TGTGCCAGCAGTGTAACTCCGAGCTCCTACAATGAGCAGTTCTTC. The chain uses TRBV2 and TRBJ2-1; D gene unclear. V lost 4 bases, J lost 0 bases, and 10 bases lay in between. This CDR3 has 15 amino acids. Germline assignment: CDR1 SNHLY and CDR2 FYNNEI.

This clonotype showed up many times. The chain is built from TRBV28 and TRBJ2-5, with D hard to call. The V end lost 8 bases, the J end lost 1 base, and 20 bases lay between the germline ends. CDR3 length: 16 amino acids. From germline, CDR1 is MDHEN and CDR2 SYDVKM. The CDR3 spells CASLPRRTTAQETQYF. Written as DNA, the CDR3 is TGTGCCAGCCTCCCCCGGCGAACTACTGCCCAAGAGACCCAGTACTTC.

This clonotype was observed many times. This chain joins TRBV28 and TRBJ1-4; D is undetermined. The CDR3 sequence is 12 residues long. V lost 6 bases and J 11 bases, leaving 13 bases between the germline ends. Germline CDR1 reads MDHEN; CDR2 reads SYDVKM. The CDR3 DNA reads TGTGCCAGCAGCTCCGGTCCGGACAAACTGTTTTTT. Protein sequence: CASSSGPDKLFF. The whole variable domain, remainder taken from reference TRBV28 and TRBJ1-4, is DVKVTQSSRYLVKRTGEKVFLECVQDMDHENMFWYRQDPGLGLRLIYFSYDVKMKEKGDIPEGYSVSREKKERFSLILESASTNQTSMYLCASSSGPDKLFFGSGTQLSVL.

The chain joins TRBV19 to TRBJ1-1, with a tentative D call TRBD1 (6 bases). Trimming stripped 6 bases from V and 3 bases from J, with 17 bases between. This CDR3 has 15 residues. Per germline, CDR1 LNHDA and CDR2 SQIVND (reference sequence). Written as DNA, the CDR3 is TGTGCCAGTAGAGACGGGGGCGCTCGGTACACTGAAGCTTTCTTT. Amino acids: CASRDGGARYTEAFF.

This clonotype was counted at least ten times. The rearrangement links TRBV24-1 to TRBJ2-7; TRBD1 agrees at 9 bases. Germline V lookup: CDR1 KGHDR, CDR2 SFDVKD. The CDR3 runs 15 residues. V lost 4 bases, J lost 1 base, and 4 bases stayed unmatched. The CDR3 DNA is TGTGCCACCAGTGACCCGGGACAGGGATCCTACGAGCAGTACTTC. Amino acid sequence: CATSDPGQGSYEQYF.

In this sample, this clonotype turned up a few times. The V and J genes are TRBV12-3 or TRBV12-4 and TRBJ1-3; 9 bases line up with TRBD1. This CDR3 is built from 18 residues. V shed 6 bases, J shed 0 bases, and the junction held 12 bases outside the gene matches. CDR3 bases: TGTGCCAGCAGATACCTTCGGACAGGGGACTACTCTGGAAACACCATATATTTT. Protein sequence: CASRYLRTGDYSGNTIYF.